This T cell receptor (beta chain) was found in a study of blood T cell repertoires in COVID-19 (dated by TCRdb to the early 2020s). Background for the entire study: The collaborator samples originated in the United States, Italy and Spain and spanned the acute and convalescent phases of COVID-19. HLA class I and class II types, where available, came from metadata supplied by the sample provider rather than from assay-based typing. The sample metadata nearly always contained a de-identified subject ID, COVID-19 status, age in years and sex. The repertoires were released in a freely available public database intended as a resource for research on the immune response to SARS-CoV-2. Deeply sampled blood TCRbeta repertoires from subjects exposed to, actively infected with, or recovered from COVID-19 were included in the dataset. The prospective study material was composed of cDNA or gDNA derived from T cells, B-cell-depleted T cells, or PBMCs. Samples came from the ongoing ImmuneRACE study (first 160 participants) plus 1,254 subjects from 6 global collaborators. Points the paper makes about the study in general: Clinical and demographic metadata were provided uncurated, with the amount varying by source and participant.

The collaborating institutions used their own protocols to collect whole blood in K2EDTA tubes. For TCRbeta analysis, collaborators shipped samples in one of three forms: frozen whole blood, isolated PBMCs, or DNA extracted from either of those sample types. Note on this clone: There is no known antigen for this receptor. One base away there is no much larger clone; base qualities are not given.

The CDR3 runs 15 residues from the cysteine to the phenylalanine. CDR3 DNA is the only sequence kept; it has 45 bases, read in frame from the first base. In the germline V gene, CDR1 corresponds to MGHRA and CDR2 to YSYEKL. Trimming removed 5 bases from V and 7 bases from J, leaving 18 bases between the germline ends. TCRbeta CDR3 regions were amplified from genomic DNA using the immunoSEQ Assay, a bias-controlled multiplex PCR. The study's processing was this. Within the assay, amplification of reference gene primers was used to estimate how many nucleated cells each sample contained. To quantify the absolute abundance of each unique TCRbeta CDR3 rearrangement, sequence reads were collapsed and filtered. Productive Simpson clonality was computed per sample as the square root of Simpson's diversity index over productive rearrangements. TCRdb obtained this table from immuneACCESS and retained in-frame rearrangements with V and J assigned. These tables miss some clones; where compared with another copy, unresolved V genes account for less than half of the shortfall, and the remainder is unexplained. V and J calls and clone size are copied from that table; D and trimming were computed from the DNA. For this sample there are roughly 260,000 clones; more than 75% appear just once. Together, the top ten hold 2.3% of the sample.

Sequencing was done on a sample of peripheral blood. The sequence was obtained from a woman in her fifties or sixties with acute or convalescent COVID-19. The chain was built from TRBV4-1 and TRBJ2-1; a weak D assignment points to TRBD1 (6 bases agree). CDR3 sequence: CASSYREESGNEQFF. The nucleotides are TGCGCCAGCAGCTACAGGGAAGAGAGTGGGAATGAGCAGTTCTTC.